This T cell receptor (beta chain) was profiled in a study of cytomegalovirus exposure and HLA in healthy donors. Every donor was a healthy person donating bone marrow. In the case of this clone: As yet, its antigen is unknown.

The PCR used 60 Vbeta and 13 Jbeta primers. Generated by immunoSEQ multiplex PCR, the TCRdb table keeps only in-frame clones and is missing some. The sample includes about 71,000 clones, 65% to 70% seen only once; the top ten take about 7.4%. Study-wide results and caveats: Previously analyzed data showed that most TCR beta V segments were productive at a frequency of about 87% or about 30%.

J was trimmed by 10 bases and V by 0 bases; bases with no gene match: 3. Germline V gene lookup returns CDR1 KGHSH and CDR2 LQKENI. This CDR3 has 15 amino acids. The chain uses TRBV18 and TRBJ2-6; 10 nucleotides agree with TRBD1. This sequence originates from a man between 35 and 55 years old in good health and CMV-seropositive. The sequenced material came from PBMCs. CDR3 sequence reads: CASSPPGDRGNVLTF. The CDR3 bases are TGTGCCAGCTCACCACCGGGGGACAGGGGAAACGTCCTGACTTTC. Looking up the rest from reference TRBV18 and TRBJ2-6 gives the full variable domain: NAGVMQNPRHLVRRRGQEARLRCSPMKGHSHVYWYRQLPEEGLKFMVYLQKENIIDESGMPKERFSAEFPKEGPSILRIQQVVRGDSAAYFCASSPPGDRGNVLTFGAGSRLTVL.